The rows below give T cell receptor beta chains drawn from one sample of a study of blood T cell repertoires in COVID-19. TCRdb's copy holds only in-frame clones and misses some; the assay was immunoSEQ multiplex PCR. The table lists 250,000 to 300,000 clones, approximately 87% of them singletons. Sequencing input: peripheral blood. All receptors derive from a man between 60 and 75 years old who had recovered from COVID-19. Each CDR3 is given with its conserved first and last residue. Each record gives: clone size, J gene, V gene, D gene, CDR3 protein, CDR3 DNA. The D gene is left open where the match is weak. Size values are once, few and many counts, or a class for expanded clones, and some rows have none.

- | TRBJ2-1 | TRBV6-6 | - | CASSRISARSYNEQFF | TGTGCCAGCAGTCGAATTAGCGCGCGCTCCTACAATGAGCAGTTCTTC
- | TRBJ1-2 | TRBV6-2/TRBV6-3 | - | CASSSKELTNYGYTF | TGTGCCAGCAGTTCAAAGGAGCTAACTAACTATGGCTACACCTTC
- | TRBJ1-2 | TRBV7-9 | TRBD1 | CASSQPRDREDYGYTF | TGTGCCAGCAGCCAGCCGCGGGACAGGGAAGACTATGGCTACACCTTC
once | TRBJ1-1 | TRBV27 | TRBD1 | CASSPQGASAFF | TGTGCCAGCAGTCCCCAGGGGGCCTCGGCTTTCTTT
- | TRBJ2-1 | TRBV2 | TRBD2 | CASSVPGLDSGNEQFF | TGTGCCAGCAGTGTGCCGGGACTAGACTCTGGCAATGAGCAGTTCTTC
- | TRBJ1-2 | TRBV3-1/TRBV3-2 | - | CASSQVGGSSYGYTF | TGTGCCAGCAGCCAAGTCGGGGGATCATCCTATGGCTACACCTTC
- | TRBJ2-1 | TRBV24-1 | TRBD2 | CATSDPRLAGAYNEQFF | TGTGCCACCAGTGATCCTCGACTAGCGGGGGCTTACAATGAGCAGTTCTTC
few | TRBJ1-2 | TRBV25-1 | - | CASSGGTGYGYTF | TGTGCCAGCAGTGGCGGGACGGGCTATGGCTACACCTTC
- | TRBJ2-7 | TRBV11-2 | TRBD1 | CASSLEQGQPYEQYF | TGTGCCAGCAGCTTAGAACAGGGGCAGCCCTACGAGCAGTACTTC
- | TRBJ2-2 | TRBV6-5 | - | CASRQNTGELFF | TGTGCCAGCAGACAAAACACCGGGGAGCTGTTTTTT
once | TRBJ2-1 | TRBV6-5 | TRBD2 | CASRRTSGGGDEQFF | TGTGCCAGCAGGCGGACTAGCGGGGGGGGAGATGAGCAGTTCTTC
- | TRBJ2-1 | TRBV6-4 | TRBD2 | CASSDSAGGTYNEQFF | TGTGCCAGCAGTGACTCGGCCGGGGGGACCTACAATGAGCAGTTCTTC
- | TRBJ1-1 | TRBV6-2/TRBV6-3 | - | CASSSLEGRVRNMNTEAFF | TGTGCCAGCAGTTCACTCGAGGGAAGAGTTAGGAACATGAACACTGAAGCTTTCTTT